One and the same sample provided the 3 T cell receptor beta chains below, sequenced in a study of siplizumab effects on memory and regulatory T cells. Only in-frame clones appear in the TCRdb table, and some are missing; sequencing was by immunoSEQ multiplex PCR. Of about 100,000 clones listed, less than 95% are singletons. The source material was non-Treg CD4+ T cells sorted from blood. The receptor source for this set is a human donor in good health.

The chain couples TRBV2 to TRBJ2-3; no firm D call. Trimming cost V 0 bases and J 6 bases, with 1 base left between them. CDR3 size: 11 residues. Germline V lookup: CDR1 SNHLY, CDR2 FYNNEI. The CDR3 spells CASSEADTQYF. CDR3 sequence (DNA): TGTGCCAGCAGTGAAGCTGATACGCAGTATTTT.

V gene TRBV14 combines with J gene TRBJ2-3; 10 positions agree with TRBD1. J gave up 5 bases and V 3 bases, and 8 bases lay outside the gene matches. The CDR3 contains 16 residues. Per germline, CDR1 SGHDN and CDR2 FVKESK. CDR3: CASSQGQGIGRDTQYF. The CDR3 DNA reads TGTGCCAGCAGCCAGGGACAGGGGATTGGTAGAGATACGCAGTATTTT.

The chain employs TRBV14 and TRBJ2-7, with 7 bases identical to TRBD1. Germline trimming cut 1 base from V and 0 bases from J; bases unmatched to any gene: 6. The length of the CDR3 is 16 residues. Germline loops: CDR1 SGHDN, CDR2 FVKESK. The CDR3: CASSQGQGKSSYEQYF. The CDR3 nucleotides read TGTGCCAGCAGCCAAGGACAGGGTAAAAGCTCCTACGAGCAGTACTTC.